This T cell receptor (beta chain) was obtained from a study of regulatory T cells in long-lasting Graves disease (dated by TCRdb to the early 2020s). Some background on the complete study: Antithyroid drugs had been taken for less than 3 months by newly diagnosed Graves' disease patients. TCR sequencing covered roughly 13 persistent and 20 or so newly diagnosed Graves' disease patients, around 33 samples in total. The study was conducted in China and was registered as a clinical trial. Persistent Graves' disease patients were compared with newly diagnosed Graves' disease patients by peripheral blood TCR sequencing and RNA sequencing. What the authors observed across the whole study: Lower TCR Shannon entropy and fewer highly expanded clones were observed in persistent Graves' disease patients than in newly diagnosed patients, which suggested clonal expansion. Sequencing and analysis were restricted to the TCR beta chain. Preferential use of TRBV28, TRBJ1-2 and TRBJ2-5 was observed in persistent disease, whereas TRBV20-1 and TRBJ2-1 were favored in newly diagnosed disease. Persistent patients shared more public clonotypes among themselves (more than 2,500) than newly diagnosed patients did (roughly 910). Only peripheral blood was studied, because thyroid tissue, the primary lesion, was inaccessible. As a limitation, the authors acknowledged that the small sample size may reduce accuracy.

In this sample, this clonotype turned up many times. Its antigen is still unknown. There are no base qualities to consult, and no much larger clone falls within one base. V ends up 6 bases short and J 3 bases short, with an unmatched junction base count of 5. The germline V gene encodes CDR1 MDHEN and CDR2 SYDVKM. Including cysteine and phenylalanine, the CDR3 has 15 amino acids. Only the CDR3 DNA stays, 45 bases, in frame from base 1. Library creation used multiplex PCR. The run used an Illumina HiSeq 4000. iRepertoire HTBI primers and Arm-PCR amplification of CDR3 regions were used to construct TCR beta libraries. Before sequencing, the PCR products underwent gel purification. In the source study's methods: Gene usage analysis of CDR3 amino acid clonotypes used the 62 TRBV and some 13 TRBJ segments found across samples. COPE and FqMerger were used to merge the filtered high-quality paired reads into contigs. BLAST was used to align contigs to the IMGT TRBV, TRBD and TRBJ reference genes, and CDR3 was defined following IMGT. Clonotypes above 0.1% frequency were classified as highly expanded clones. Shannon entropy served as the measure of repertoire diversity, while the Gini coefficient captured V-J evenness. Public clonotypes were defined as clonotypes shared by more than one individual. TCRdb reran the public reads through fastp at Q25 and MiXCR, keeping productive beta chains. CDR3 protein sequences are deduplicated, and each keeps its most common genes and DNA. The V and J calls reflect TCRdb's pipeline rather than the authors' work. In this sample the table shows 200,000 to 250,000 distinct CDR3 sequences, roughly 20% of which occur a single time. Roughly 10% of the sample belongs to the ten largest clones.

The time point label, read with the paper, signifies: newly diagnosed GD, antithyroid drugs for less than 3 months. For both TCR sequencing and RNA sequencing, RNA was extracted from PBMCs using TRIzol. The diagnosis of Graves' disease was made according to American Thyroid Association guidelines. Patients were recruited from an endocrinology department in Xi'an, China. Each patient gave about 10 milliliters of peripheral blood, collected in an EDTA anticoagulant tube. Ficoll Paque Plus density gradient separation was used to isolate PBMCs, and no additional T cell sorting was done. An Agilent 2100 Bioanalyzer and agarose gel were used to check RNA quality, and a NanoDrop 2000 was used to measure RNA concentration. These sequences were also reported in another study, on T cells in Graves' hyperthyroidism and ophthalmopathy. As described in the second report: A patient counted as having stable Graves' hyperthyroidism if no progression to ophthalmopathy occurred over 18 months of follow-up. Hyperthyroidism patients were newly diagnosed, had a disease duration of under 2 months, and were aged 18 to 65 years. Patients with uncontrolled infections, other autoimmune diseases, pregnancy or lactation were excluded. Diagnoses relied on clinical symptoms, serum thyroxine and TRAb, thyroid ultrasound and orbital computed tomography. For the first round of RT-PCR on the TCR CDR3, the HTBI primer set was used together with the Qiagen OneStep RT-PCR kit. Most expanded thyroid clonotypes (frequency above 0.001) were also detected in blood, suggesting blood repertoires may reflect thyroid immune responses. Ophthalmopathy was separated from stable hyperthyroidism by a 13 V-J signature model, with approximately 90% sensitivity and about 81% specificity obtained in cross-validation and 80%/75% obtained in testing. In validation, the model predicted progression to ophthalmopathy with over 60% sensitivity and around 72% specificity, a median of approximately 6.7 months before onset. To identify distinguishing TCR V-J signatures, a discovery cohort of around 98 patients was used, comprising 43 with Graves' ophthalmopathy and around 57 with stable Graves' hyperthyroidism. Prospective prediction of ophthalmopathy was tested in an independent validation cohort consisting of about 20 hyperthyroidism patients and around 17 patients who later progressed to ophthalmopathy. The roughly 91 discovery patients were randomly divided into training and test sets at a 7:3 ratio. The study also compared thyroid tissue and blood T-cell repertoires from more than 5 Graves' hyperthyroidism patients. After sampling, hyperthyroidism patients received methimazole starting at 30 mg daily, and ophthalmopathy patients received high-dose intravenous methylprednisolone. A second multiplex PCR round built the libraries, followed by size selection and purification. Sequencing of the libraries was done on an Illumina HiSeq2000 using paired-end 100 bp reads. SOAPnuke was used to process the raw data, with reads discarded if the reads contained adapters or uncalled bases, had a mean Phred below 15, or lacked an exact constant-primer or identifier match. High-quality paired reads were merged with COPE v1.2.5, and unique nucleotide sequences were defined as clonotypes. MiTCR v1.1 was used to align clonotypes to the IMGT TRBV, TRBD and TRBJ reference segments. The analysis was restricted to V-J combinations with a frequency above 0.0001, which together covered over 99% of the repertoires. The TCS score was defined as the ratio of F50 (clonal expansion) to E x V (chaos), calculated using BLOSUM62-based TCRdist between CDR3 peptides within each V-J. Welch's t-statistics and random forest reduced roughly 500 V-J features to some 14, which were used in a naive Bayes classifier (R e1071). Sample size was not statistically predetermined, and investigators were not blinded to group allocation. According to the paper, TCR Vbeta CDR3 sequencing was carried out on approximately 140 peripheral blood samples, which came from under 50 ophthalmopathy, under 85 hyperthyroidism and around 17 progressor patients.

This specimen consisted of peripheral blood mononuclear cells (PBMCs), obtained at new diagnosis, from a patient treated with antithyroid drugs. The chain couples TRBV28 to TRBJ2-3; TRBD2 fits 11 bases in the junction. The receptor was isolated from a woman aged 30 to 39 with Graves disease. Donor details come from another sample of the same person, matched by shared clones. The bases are TGTGCCAGCAGATTACTAGCGGGAGTTACAGATACGCAGTATTTT. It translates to CASRLLAGVTDTQYF.